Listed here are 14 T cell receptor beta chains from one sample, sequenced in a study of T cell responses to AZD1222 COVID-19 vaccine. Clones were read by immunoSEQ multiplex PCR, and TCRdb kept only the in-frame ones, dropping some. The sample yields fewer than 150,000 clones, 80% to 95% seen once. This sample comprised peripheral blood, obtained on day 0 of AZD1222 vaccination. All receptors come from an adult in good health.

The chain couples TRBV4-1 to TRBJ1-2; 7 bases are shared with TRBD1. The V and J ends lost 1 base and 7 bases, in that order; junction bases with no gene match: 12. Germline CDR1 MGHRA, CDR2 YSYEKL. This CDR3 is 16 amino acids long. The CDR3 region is CASSQGVSRGLFGYTF. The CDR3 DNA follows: TGCGCCAGCAGCCAAGGGGTGTCGAGGGGGCTGTTTGGCTACACCTTC.

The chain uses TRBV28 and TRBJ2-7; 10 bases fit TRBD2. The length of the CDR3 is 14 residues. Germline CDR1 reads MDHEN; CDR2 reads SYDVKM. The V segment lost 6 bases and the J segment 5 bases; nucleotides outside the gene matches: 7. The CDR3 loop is CASRTGTSADEQYF. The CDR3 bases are TGTGCCAGCAGAACCGGGACTAGCGCAGACGAGCAGTACTTC.

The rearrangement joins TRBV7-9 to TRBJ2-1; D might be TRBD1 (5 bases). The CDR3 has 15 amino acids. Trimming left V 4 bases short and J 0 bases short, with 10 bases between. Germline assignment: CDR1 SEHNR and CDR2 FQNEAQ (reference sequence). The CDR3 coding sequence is TGTGCCAGCAGCTCTACAGGACCCTCCTACAATGAGCAGTTCTTC. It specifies CASSSTGPSYNEQFF.

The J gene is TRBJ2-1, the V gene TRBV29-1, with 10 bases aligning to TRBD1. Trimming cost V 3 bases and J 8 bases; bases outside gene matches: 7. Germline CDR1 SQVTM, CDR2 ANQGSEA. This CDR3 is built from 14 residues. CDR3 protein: CSVDTGTGVYEQFF. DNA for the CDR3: TGCAGCGTTGATACCGGGACAGGGGTTTATGAGCAGTTCTTC.

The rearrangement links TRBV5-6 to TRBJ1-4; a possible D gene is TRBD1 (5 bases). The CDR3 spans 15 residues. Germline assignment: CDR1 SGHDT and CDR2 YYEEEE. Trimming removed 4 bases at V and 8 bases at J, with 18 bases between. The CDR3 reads CASSPSRGRPEKLFF. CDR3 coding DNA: TGTGCCAGCAGCCCCTCCCGGGGGAGACCGGAAAAACTGTTTTTT.

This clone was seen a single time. This chain's CDR3 is CASSQEATLNTEAFF. The CDR3, as DNA: TGTGCCAGCAGCCAAGAAGCCACCCTGAACACTGAAGCTTTCTTT. The chain combines TRBV4-2 with TRBJ1-1; no definite D call. V was clipped by 0 bases and J by 0 bases, with 8 bases between them. This CDR3 is built from 15 residues. CDR1 LGHNA and CDR2 YNFKEQ come from the germline V gene.

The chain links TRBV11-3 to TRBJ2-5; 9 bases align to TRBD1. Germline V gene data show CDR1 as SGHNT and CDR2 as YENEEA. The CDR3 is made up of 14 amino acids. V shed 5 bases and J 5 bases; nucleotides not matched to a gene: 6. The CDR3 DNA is TGTGCCAGCAGCCAGGGACAGGGAACGGAGACCCAGTACTTC. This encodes CASSQGQGTETQYF.

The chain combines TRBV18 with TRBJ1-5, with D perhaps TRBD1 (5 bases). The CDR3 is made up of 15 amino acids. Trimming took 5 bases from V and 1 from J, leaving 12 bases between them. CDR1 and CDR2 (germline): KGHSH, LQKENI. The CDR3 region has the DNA TGTGCCAGCTCATCCCTCGAGGGGAGCAATCAGCCCCAGCATTTT. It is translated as CASSSLEGSNQPQHF.

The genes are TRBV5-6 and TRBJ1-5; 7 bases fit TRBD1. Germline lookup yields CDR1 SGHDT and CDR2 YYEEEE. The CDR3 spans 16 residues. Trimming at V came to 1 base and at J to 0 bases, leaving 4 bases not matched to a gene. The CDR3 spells CASSLPGGYSNQPQHF. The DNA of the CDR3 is TGTGCCAGCAGCTTGCCAGGGGGGTATAGCAATCAGCCCCAGCATTTT.

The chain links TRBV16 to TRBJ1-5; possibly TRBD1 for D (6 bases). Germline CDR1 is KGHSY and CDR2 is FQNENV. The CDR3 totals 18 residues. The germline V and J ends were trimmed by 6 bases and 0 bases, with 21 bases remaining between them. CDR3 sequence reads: CASSHGNQRGASNQPQHF. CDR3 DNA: TGTGCCAGCAGTCATGGTAACCAAAGGGGGGCTAGCAATCAGCCCCAGCATTTT.

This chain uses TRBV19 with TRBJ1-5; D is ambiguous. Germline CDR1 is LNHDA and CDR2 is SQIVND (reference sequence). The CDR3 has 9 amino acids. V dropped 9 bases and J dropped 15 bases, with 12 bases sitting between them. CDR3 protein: CARHPLSHF. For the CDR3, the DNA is TGTGCCAGACACCCTCTCTCGCATTTT.

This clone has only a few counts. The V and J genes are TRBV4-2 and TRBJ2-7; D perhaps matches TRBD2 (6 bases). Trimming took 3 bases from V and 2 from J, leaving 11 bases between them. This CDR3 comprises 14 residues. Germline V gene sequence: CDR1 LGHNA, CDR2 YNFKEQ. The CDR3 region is CASSQTRGTYEQYF. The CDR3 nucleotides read TGTGCCAGCAGCCAGACGCGGGGAACCTACGAGCAGTACTTC.

DNA for the CDR3: TGTGCCAGCTCACCACAACAGGGGCGTGGGGCCAACGTCCTGACTTTC. Protein sequence: CASSPQQGRGANVLTF. The chain has TRBV18 and TRBJ2-6, with 7 nucleotides matching TRBD1. V dropped 1 base and J dropped 3; count of bases not matched to a gene: 3. Germline CDR1 and CDR2: KGHSH and LQKENI. This CDR3 spans 16 amino acids.

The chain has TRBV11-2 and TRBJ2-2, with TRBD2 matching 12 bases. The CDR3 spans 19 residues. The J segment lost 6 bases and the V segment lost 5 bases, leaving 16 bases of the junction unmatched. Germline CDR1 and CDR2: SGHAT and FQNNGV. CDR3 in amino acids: CASSHNKGTSGPWAGELFF. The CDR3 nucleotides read TGTGCCAGCAGCCACAATAAAGGGACTAGCGGGCCGTGGGCCGGGGAGCTGTTTTTT.